The T cell receptor (beta chain) under discussion was sequenced for a study of a mutant IDH1 vaccine in newly diagnosed glioma. The method was immunoSEQ multiplex PCR; TCRdb's version includes in-frame clones alone and lacks a portion of them. This sample yields roughly 68,000 clones, of which around 74% are seen a single time; around 8.5% belongs to the top ten. As for time point: baseline, week 1 (first vaccination visit). The treatment was: pre-vaccination baseline after standard-of-care therapy. The sample here was PBMCs, taken from a glioma patient treated with radiotherapy, temozolomide or both. The TCR sequence derives from a middle-aged man with glioma.

The CDR3 protein is CASSRDRGQADTQYF. The CDR3 DNA reads TGCGCCAGCAGCCGGGACAGGGGGCAGGCAGATACGCAGTATTTT. This rearrangement joins TRBV4-1 to TRBJ2-3, with 12 bases fitting TRBD1. Trimming cost V 4 bases and J 4 bases; bases outside gene matches: 3. This CDR3 region has 15 residues. Germline V gene data show CDR1 as MGHRA and CDR2 as YSYEKL.